These 25 T cell receptor beta chains were all obtained from the same sample, sequenced in a study of blood T cell repertoires in COVID-19. Clones were sequenced by immunoSEQ multiplex PCR, and TCRdb holds only the in-frame ones, with some missing. Among approximately 500,000 clones listed, over 75% were seen once. The sequenced sample consisted of peripheral blood. Receptors were obtained from a human donor in a cohort sampled during active COVID-19.

This sequence joins TRBV3-1 (or the pseudogene TRBV3-2) and TRBJ1-1; D might be TRBD1 (5 bases). Per germline, CDR1 LGHDT and CDR2 YNNKEL (reference sequence). The CDR3 length is 12 residues. V dropped 7 bases and J dropped 1 base, with 7 bases sitting between them. The CDR3, as DNA: TGTGCCAGCACTGACAGGAACACTGAAGCTTTCTTT. Protein product: CASTDRNTEAFF.

This clone was detected a few times. This specimen includes other DNA sequences encoding the same CDR3. The V call is TRBV18, the J call TRBJ1-1; TRBD1 matches at 8 bases. V lost 4 bases and J lost 5; bases outside the gene matches: 6. CDR1 is KGHSH, CDR2 LQKENI, per germline. This CDR3 contains 14 residues. The DNA for the CDR3 is TGTGCCAGCTCACAAGGACAGGGTGGGACTGAAGCTTTCTTT. Amino acids: CASSQGQGGTEAFF. The full variable domain, rest sourced from reference TRBV18 and TRBJ1-1, is NAGVMQNPRHLVRRRGQEARLRCSPMKGHSHVYWYRQLPEEGLKFMVYLQKENIIDESGMPKERFSAEFPKEGPSILRIQQVVRGDSAAYFCASSQGQGGTEAFFGQGTRLTVV.

As to this clone: The conserved final phenylalanine or tryptophan is absent from the CDR3, which likely points to a read error. Because the CDR3's place on the DNA is in doubt, the DNA is left out and the CDR3 is given as listed by TCRdb. The chain uses TRBV2 and TRBJ1-1. The CDR3 totals 8 residues, both ends included. Germline lookup yields CDR1 SNHLY and CDR2 FYNNEI. CDR3 sequence reads: CAIPGGIG.

A few counts support this clone. This chain joins TRBV9 and TRBJ1-4; TRBD1 matches 9 bases. With 0 bases clipped from V and 7 bases from J, the junction kept 1 base outside the gene matches. The germline CDR1 and CDR2 sequences are SGDLS and YYNGEE. The CDR3 length is 14 residues. The CDR3 DNA reads as TGTGCCAGCAGCGTAGGGACAGGGGCTGAAAAACTGTTTTTT. Translating gives CASSVGTGAEKLFF.

This chain links TRBV18 with TRBJ2-1; TRBD1 agrees at 9 bases. The germline CDR1 and CDR2 sequences are KGHSH and LQKENI. The junction had 12 bases not matched to a gene; V was cut back by 9 bases and J by 9 bases. CDR3 length equals 14 residues. CDR3 sequence reads: CASFTGTGLTEQFF. CDR3 bases: TGTGCCAGTTTTACCGGGACAGGGTTGACTGAGCAGTTCTTC.

The CDR3 DNA reads TGTGCCAGCAGCGTTAACACAGGGATTTCCTACGAGCAGTACTTC. This sequence encodes CASSVNTGISYEQYF. J is TRBJ2-7 and V is TRBV9, with D tentatively TRBD1 (6 bases). The germline gives CDR1 SGDLS, CDR2 YYNGEE. The CDR3 runs to 15 residues. The V and J ends lost 2 bases and 1 base respectively, with 13 bases between them.

This chain connects TRBV6-2 or TRBV6-3 to TRBJ2-7; D gene ambiguous. The V and J ends lost 5 bases and 3 bases respectively, with 11 bases between them. The germline CDR1 and CDR2 sequences are MNHEY and SVGEGT. The CDR3 is made up of 13 amino acids. DNA of the CDR3: TGTGCCAGCAGTCTCCCTCAGTACTACGAGCAGTACTTC. It codes for CASSLPQYYEQYF.

J is TRBJ2-1 and V is TRBV28; 9 positions agree with TRBD1. Per germline, CDR1 MDHEN and CDR2 SYDVKM. The CDR3 sequence is 16 residues long. Trimming removed 0 bases from V and 5 bases from J; junction bases left unmatched: 5. The CDR3 sequence: CASSLWDRGSDNEQFF. The CDR3 DNA reads TGTGCCAGCAGTTTATGGGACAGGGGTTCCGACAATGAGCAGTTCTTC.

The chain employs TRBV9 and TRBJ2-7, with TRBD1 identical over 9 bases. There are 15 residues in the CDR3. With V trimmed by 3 bases and J by 3 bases, 7 bases remained unmatched. From germline, CDR1 is SGDLS and CDR2 YYNGEE. The CDR3 region has the DNA TGTGCCAGCAGCGAGGCCGGGACAGGGCTCTACGAGCAGTACTTC. Translation: CASSEAGTGLYEQYF.

The chain joins TRBV2 to TRBJ1-1; no clear D. Germline V gene data show CDR1 as SNHLY and CDR2 as FYNNEI. The V gene lost 5 bases and the J gene lost 1 base, with 8 bases spanning the gap. The CDR3 length is 13 residues. The CDR3 sequence: CASSQGGNTEAFF. The CDR3 DNA reads as TGTGCCAGCAGTCAAGGAGGGAACACTGAAGCTTTCTTT.

The chain employs TRBV14 and TRBJ2-3; 13 nucleotides agree with TRBD2. The J segment lost 3 bases and the V segment lost 4 bases, leaving 7 bases of the junction unmatched. This CDR3 has 17 residues. Germline CDR1 and CDR2: SGHDN and FVKESK. Here the CDR3 reads CASSRLGLAGRTDTQYF. The CDR3 DNA sequence: TGTGCCAGCAGCCGTTTGGGACTAGCGGGAAGAACAGATACGCAGTATTTT. The full variable domain, rest sourced from reference TRBV14 and TRBJ2-3, is EAGVTQFPSHSVIEKGQTVTLRCDPISGHDNLYWYRRVMGKEIKFLLHFVKESKQDESGMPNNRFLAERTGGTYSTLKVQPAELEDSGVYFCASSRLGLAGRTDTQYFGPGTRLTVL.

This chain uses TRBV4-1 with TRBJ2-3; D possibly corresponds to TRBD1 (6 bases). V lost 7 bases and J 1 base, leaving 15 bases between the germline ends. CDR1 and CDR2 (germline): MGHRA, YSYEKL. The length of the CDR3 is 15 residues. CDR3 amino acids: CASTAQGAGTDTQYF. The CDR3 region has the DNA TGCGCCAGCACGGCACAGGGTGCGGGCACAGATACGCAGTATTTT.

The CDR3, as DNA: TGTGCCAGCAGTTTCCCCGGACTAGGAGTCGATGAGCAGTTCTTC. The encoded protein is CASSFPGLGVDEQFF. This chain joins TRBV27 and TRBJ2-1; 7 bases are shared with TRBD2. The V gene end was trimmed by 3 bases and the J gene end by 8 bases; junction bases not matched to a gene: 10. Germline V gene data show CDR1 as MNHEY and CDR2 as SMNVEV (reference sequence). This CDR3 is 15 amino acids long.

V usage is TRBV7-3 and J usage is TRBJ2-1; D is unresolved. CDR3 length equals 15 residues. The germline gives CDR1 SGHTA, CDR2 FQGTGA. V lost 3 bases, J lost 3 bases, and 12 bases lay in between. The DNA for the CDR3 is TGTGCCAGCAGCTTGAGTGTCGAGGACTACAATGAGCAGTTCTTC. Its protein is CASSLSVEDYNEQFF.

The V and J genes are TRBV6-5 and TRBJ2-5; D is perhaps TRBD2 (5 bases). Trimming stripped 4 bases from V and 8 bases from J, with 11 bases between. Looked up from germline, CDR1 is MNHEY and CDR2 is SVGAGI. The CDR3 totals 12 residues. Here the CDR3 reads CASSSIGSTQYF. The CDR3 nucleotides read TGTGCCAGCAGTTCCATAGGGAGTACCCAGTACTTC.

The rearrangement joins TRBV5-4 to TRBJ2-2; the match to TRBD2 covers 15 bases. V was clipped by 4 bases and J by 6 bases; unmatched bases: 7. The CDR3 runs 17 residues. The germline V gene has CDR1 SGHNT and CDR2 YYREEE (reference sequence). This CDR3 reads CASSPGLAGGYSGELFF. The CDR3 coding sequence is TGTGCCAGCAGCCCGGGACTAGCGGGAGGATATTCCGGGGAGCTGTTTTTT.

This chain connects TRBV25-1 to TRBJ1-2; TRBD1 matches 11 bases. CDR1 is MGHDK, CDR2 SYGVNS, per germline. The V segment lost 3 bases and the J segment 7 bases; nucleotides outside the gene matches: 4. CDR3 length equals 14 residues. The CDR3 DNA reads TGTGCCAGCAGTGAGCCCGGGACAGGGGGTGGCTACACCTTC. Its protein is CASSEPGTGGGYTF.

The CDR3 nucleotides read TGTGCCTGGAGTGGGGTTGGCGGGATGTGGGAGCAGTACTTC. Its translation is CAWSGVGGMWEQYF. J is TRBJ2-7 and V is TRBV30, with D possibly TRBD2 on 6 matching bases. CDR3 length: 14 residues. V lost 1 base, J lost 7 bases, and 17 bases lay in between. From germline, CDR1 is GTSNPN and CDR2 SVGIG (reference sequence).

The chain links TRBV24-1 to TRBJ2-3; D might be TRBD1 (6 bases). The CDR3 has 13 amino acids. Germline lookup yields CDR1 KGHDR and CDR2 SFDVKD. V dropped 7 bases and J dropped 6 bases, with 13 bases sitting between them. This CDR3 is CATRPRQVDTQYF. The CDR3 DNA reads as TGTGCCACCAGACCTAGACAGGTTGATACGCAGTATTTT.

V gene TRBV19 combines with J gene TRBJ1-1; D gene ambiguous. V was cut by 2 bases and J by 2 bases, with 9 bases left in between. Germline V gene sequence: CDR1 LNHDA, CDR2 SQIVND (reference sequence). There are 14 residues in the CDR3. CDR3 sequence (DNA): TGTGCCAGTAGTATATTGGCGGGAAACACTGAAGCTTTCTTT. As protein: CASSILAGNTEAFF.

V usage is TRBV5-4 and J usage is TRBJ2-5; a possible D gene is TRBD2 (6 bases). Per germline, CDR1 SGHNT and CDR2 YYREEE (reference sequence). The CDR3 is made up of 16 amino acids. Trimming removed 4 bases from V and 0 bases from J, with 16 bases in between. DNA of the CDR3: TGTGCCAGCAGCCCCGGGGGTAGCGTACACCAAGAGACCCAGTACTTC. Translated: CASSPGGSVHQETQYF.

The CDR3 loop is CASKWGGQLETQYF. CDR3 DNA: TGTGCCAGCAAGTGGGGGGGGCAGTTGGAGACCCAGTACTTC. The J gene is TRBJ2-5, the V gene TRBV7-2, with a possible D match to TRBD2 (7 bases). V was clipped by 7 bases and J by 5 bases, with 17 bases between them. CDR1 and CDR2 (germline): SGHTA, FQGNSA. This CDR3 spans 14 amino acids.

The chain uses TRBV5-1 and TRBJ2-3; TRBD2 might be the D (6 bases). The V gene's germline CDR1 is SGHRS and CDR2 YFSETQ. The CDR3 extends over 14 amino acids. Trimming left V 4 bases short and J 0 bases short, with 9 bases between. This CDR3 is CASSESGSTDTQYF. CDR3 nucleotide sequence: TGCGCCAGCAGCGAGAGCGGGAGCACAGATACGCAGTATTTT. The variable domain in full, completed from reference TRBV5-1 and TRBJ2-3, reads KAGVTQTPRYLIKTRGQQVTLSCSPISGHRSVSWYQQTPGQGLQFLFEYFSETQRNKGNFPGRFSGRQFSNSRSEMNVSTLELGDSALYLCASSESGSTDTQYFGPGTRLTVL.

This chain uses TRBV15 with TRBJ2-5; D may be TRBD1 (5 bases). Trimming removed 1 base at V and 2 bases at J, with 14 bases between. This CDR3 has 16 amino acids. Germline V lookup: CDR1 LNHNV, CDR2 YYDKDF (reference sequence). This chain's CDR3 is CATSRGDRSLQETQYF. CDR3 nucleotide sequence: TGTGCCACCAGCAGAGGAGACAGATCCTTGCAAGAGACCCAGTACTTC.

The chain joins TRBV28 to TRBJ1-2; tentatively, D is TRBD1 (5 bases). The germline gives CDR1 MDHEN, CDR2 SYDVKM. V shed 2 bases and J shed 8 bases, with 15 bases lying between them. This CDR3 has 14 amino acids. Here the CDR3 DNA reads TGTGCCAGCAGTTTAGGGGGACTTCGTTGGGGCTACACCTTC. Its translation is CASSLGGLRWGYTF.